The 10 T cell receptor beta chains below were found in one sample sequenced in a study of radiation and T cells in renal cell carcinoma. The time point here: blood 4 weeks post-SBRT, at nephrectomy. Described treatment: 15 Gy SBRT to primary tumor, nephrectomy 4 weeks later. Method: immunoSEQ multiplex PCR; TCRdb's copy keeps in-frame clones and lacks some. The table lists 140,000 or so clones, roughly 90% of them singletons. Here the sequenced sample was blood, taken from a patient whose treatment included radiotherapy and nephrectomy. These receptors all come from a woman aged 50 to 65 with renal cell carcinoma.

Worth noting for this clone: This sample also contains other DNA sequences that code for the same CDR3. V is TRBV7-2 and J is TRBJ2-7; 8 nucleotides match TRBD1. The trim removed 4 bases at V and 0 bases at J, leaving 2 bases unmatched. Germline CDR1 is SGHTA and CDR2 is FQGNSA. This CDR3 contains 14 residues. The CDR3, as DNA: TGTGCCAGCAGCTCTGGGACAGGCTCCTACGAGCAGTACTTC. This encodes CASSSGTGSYEQYF.

The rearrangement links TRBV2 to TRBJ2-1; 14 bases agree with TRBD2. The CDR3 is 15 amino acids. CDR1 and CDR2 (germline): SNHLY, FYNNEI. V was pared by 8 bases and J by 14 bases, with 14 bases of the junction left unmatched. CDR3 DNA sequence: TGTGCCAGCGGAACGGGACTAGCGGGGGATAAGGTGAAGTTCTTC. It yields the protein CASGTGLAGDKVKFF.

In its sample, this clone was seen a few times. The genes are TRBV28 and TRBJ2-2; 7 nucleotides agree with TRBD2. CDR3 length: 14 residues. Germline trimming cut 6 bases from V and 6 bases from J; bases unmatched to any gene: 7. Germline CDR1 MDHEN, CDR2 SYDVKM. The CDR3 coding sequence is TGTGCCAGCAGATCCGGGACTATAGCCGGGGAGCTGTTTTTT. The encoded protein is CASRSGTIAGELFF.

The rearrangement uses TRBV28 and TRBJ2-7; no firm D call. The germline gives CDR1 MDHEN, CDR2 SYDVKM. CDR3 length: 12 amino acids. Trimming stripped 3 bases from V and 7 bases from J, with 10 bases between. The CDR3 DNA is TGTGCCAGCAGTTTGGCCGGGTTAGAGCAGTACTTC. Translating it yields CASSLAGLEQYF. Combining the CDR3 with reference TRBV28 and TRBJ2-7 gives the whole variable domain DVKVTQSSRYLVKRTGEKVFLECVQDMDHENMFWYRQDPGLGLRLIYFSYDVKMKEKGDIPEGYSVSREKKERFSLILESASTNQTSMYLCASSLAGLEQYFGPGTRLTVT.

V and J are TRBV14 and TRBJ2-7; 9 nucleotides agree with TRBD1. This CDR3 has 16 residues. Germline CDR1 and CDR2: SGHDN and FVKESK. V trimming: 4 bases; J trimming: 4 bases; junction bases outside the gene matches: 11. CDR3 amino acids: CASSPRPGQGWYEQYF. CDR3 DNA sequence: TGTGCCAGCAGCCCGCGACCGGGACAGGGCTGGTACGAGCAGTACTTC.

V is TRBV5-1 and J is TRBJ2-5, with TRBD2 identical over 9 bases. CDR3 length: 15 amino acids. V was clipped by 4 bases and J by 5 bases; unmatched bases: 9. Germline assignment: CDR1 SGHRS and CDR2 YFSETQ. The CDR3 coding sequence is TGCGCCAGCAGCCCGTTAGCGGGAGAGGGTGAGACCCAGTACTTC. Translation gives CASSPLAGEGETQYF.

V is TRBV27 and J is TRBJ1-1; tentatively, D is TRBD1 (6 bases). The ends were cut back, 4 bases at V and 2 bases at J, with 11 bases in the middle. Germline CDR1 MNHEY, CDR2 SMNVEV (reference sequence). The CDR3 covers 14 residues. CDR3 in DNA: TGTGCCAGCAGTTCGGGCAGGGGAAACACTGAAGCTTTCTTT. It encodes CASSSGRGNTEAFF.

The sample holds a few counts of this clone. The J gene is TRBJ1-5, the V gene TRBV25-1; no clear D. The ends were cut back, 4 bases at V and 4 bases at J, with 11 bases in the middle. CDR1 MGHDK and CDR2 SYGVNS come from the germline V gene. This CDR3 contains 14 residues. Here the CDR3 reads CASSANQSNQPQHF. CDR3 bases: TGTGCCAGCAGTGCAAACCAGTCGAATCAGCCCCAGCATTTT.

The chain combines TRBV28 with TRBJ1-1, with 10 bases aligning to TRBD1. V was clipped by 4 bases and J by 4 bases; unmatched bases: 3. The CDR3 runs to 14 residues. The germline V gene encodes CDR1 MDHEN and CDR2 SYDVKM. CDR3 amino acids: CASSYRTGGTEAFF. CDR3 in DNA: TGTGCCAGCAGTTATCGGACAGGGGGCACTGAAGCTTTCTTT.

The rearrangement joins TRBV28 to TRBJ2-7; no reliable D call. CDR3 length equals 14 residues. The V gene's germline CDR1 is MDHEN and CDR2 SYDVKM. V lost 2 bases to trimming and J lost 2 bases, with 10 bases between them. The CDR3 here is CASSLIESAYEQYF. Written as DNA, the CDR3 is TGTGCCAGCAGTTTAATAGAATCTGCCTACGAGCAGTACTTC.